In this sample, the clone carrying this T cell receptor beta chain turned up a few times. These data are taken from a study of blood T cells in healthy people across ages. Every donor provided around 10 milliliters of peripheral blood. Trimming stripped 2 bases from V and 4 bases from J, with 19 bases between. Germline V gene lookup returns CDR1 SEHNR and CDR2 FQNEAQ (reference sequence). This CDR3 comprises 17 residues. A second PCR of about 6 to 11 cycles used a sample-barcoded 5' primer and a J-beta primer mix. Via MiXCR, TCRdb re-called the 5' RACE reads, giving one row per CDR3 protein. This table has 540,000 or so distinct CDR3 sequences, 24% appearing once. These sequences were also reported in another study, on T cells of mothers and their children.

This clonotype originated in a boy aged 10-17 years in good health. Input material: blood. This chain uses TRBV7-9 with TRBJ2-3; maybe TRBD2 (7 bases). The CDR3 DNA is TGTGCCAGCAGCTTACACGAGTCTGCGGGGGCATCAGATACGCAGTATTTT. This translates into CASSLHESAGASDTQYF.